Listed here are 10 T cell receptor beta chains from one sample, sequenced in a study of blood T cell repertoires in COVID-19. Profiling relied on immunoSEQ multiplex PCR, and the TCRdb table lists in-frame clones only, not all of them. Counted here are about 370,000 clones, 80% to 90% occurring once; the ten biggest clones make up about 1%. The sample taken for sequencing was PBMCs or T cells enriched from blood (not recorded which). The source is a man aged 18 to 35 who had recovered from COVID-19.

The chain is built from TRBV19 and TRBJ2-1; 8 bases fit TRBD1. This CDR3 comprises 15 residues. V gave up 7 bases and J gave up 6 bases; unmatched junction bases: 11. The germline V gene encodes CDR1 LNHDA and CDR2 SQIVND (reference sequence). In nucleotides, the CDR3 is TGTGCCAGTACCGGAGGGGGACAGGTGAGCAATGAGCAGTTCTTC. Translated, it gives CASTGGGQVSNEQFF.

For this clone: Other DNA sequences in the same sample also yield this CDR3. This chain uses TRBV5-1 with TRBJ2-7; TRBD1 might be the D (6 bases). Trimming removed 2 bases at V and 6 bases at J, with 9 bases between. CDR3 length: 12 amino acids. Germline loops: CDR1 SGHRS, CDR2 YFSETQ. CDR3 sequence: CASSLGGSEQYF. CDR3 in DNA: TGCGCCAGCAGCTTAGGGGGATCCGAGCAGTACTTC.

V and J are TRBV7-3 and TRBJ2-7; D gene unclear. This CDR3 has 14 residues. The germline CDR1 and CDR2 sequences are SGHTA and FQGTGA. Trimming took off 2 bases at V and 0 bases at J, with 8 bases between the two ends. CDR3 loop: CASSLSGYSYEQYF. CDR3 DNA sequence: TGTGCCAGCAGCTTATCAGGATACTCCTACGAGCAGTACTTC.

Comments on this clone: Distinct nucleotide sequences in the sample also encode this CDR3. This rearrangement joins TRBV10-3 to TRBJ1-2; D might be TRBD1 (6 bases). Germline CDR1 ENHRY, CDR2 SYGVKD. This CDR3 is 13 amino acids long. V shed 6 bases and J shed 2 bases, with 10 bases lying between them. CDR3 loop: CAISEDRNYGYTF. Here the CDR3 DNA reads TGTGCCATCAGCGAGGACAGAAACTATGGCTACACCTTC.

The V call is TRBV4-1, the J call TRBJ2-5; 8 nucleotides agree with TRBD2. CDR1 is MGHRA and CDR2 is YSYEKL in the germline V gene. The CDR3 consists of 17 residues. V shed 1 base and J 1 base; nucleotides not matched to a gene: 8. The CDR3 DNA reads TGCGCCAGCAGCCAAGTTGCTGCGCGGGGGGTCCAAGAGACCCAGTACTTC. It is translated as CASSQVAARGVQETQYF.

The chain is built from TRBV7-9 and TRBJ2-1; D gene uncertain. Per germline, CDR1 SEHNR and CDR2 FQNEAQ (reference sequence). CDR3 length: 11 amino acids. V was cut by 4 bases and J by 6 bases, with 4 bases left in between. The CDR3 sequence is CASSWANEQFF. DNA for the CDR3: TGTGCCAGCAGCTGGGCCAATGAGCAGTTCTTC.

The V call is TRBV5-1, the J call TRBJ2-3, with 10 nucleotides matching TRBD2. The V gene end was trimmed by 1 base and the J gene end by 5 bases; junction bases not matched to a gene: 4. The CDR3 length is 15 residues. Germline loops: CDR1 SGHRS, CDR2 YFSETQ. In nucleotides, the CDR3 is TGCGCCAGCAGCTTGACAGCGGGAGGGGGAGATACGCAGTATTTT. Translating gives CASSLTAGGGDTQYF.

The J gene is TRBJ2-1, the V gene TRBV30; TRBD1 is a possible D gene (5 bases). This CDR3 contains 15 residues. Germline CDR1 GTSNPN, CDR2 SVGIG (reference sequence). Between the trimmed V and J ends, which lost 6 bases and 6 bases, there was a span of 21 bases. As DNA, the CDR3 is TGTGCCTGCCCAGAAGGGGCATCAGCAGGCAATGAGCAGTTCTTC. It encodes CACPEGASAGNEQFF.

The rearrangement uses TRBV4-2 and TRBJ2-5; D perhaps matches TRBD2 (6 bases). The CDR3 runs 15 residues. Germline V gene data show CDR1 as LGHNA and CDR2 as YNFKEQ. Trimming took 0 bases from V and 1 from J, leaving 9 bases between them. The CDR3 DNA sequence: TGTGCCAGCAGCCAAGATAGCGGCAGCCAAGAGACCCAGTACTTC. Its protein product is CASSQDSGSQETQYF.

This chain links TRBV5-1 with TRBJ2-1, with 7 bases fitting TRBD2. The CDR3 is 14 amino acids. The V and J ends lost 0 bases and 5 bases, in that order; junction bases with no gene match: 2. The germline V gene has CDR1 SGHRS and CDR2 YFSETQ. CDR3 sequence (DNA): TGCGCCAGCAGCTTGGCGGGGGGAAACAATGAGCAGTTCTTC. Its translation is CASSLAGGNNEQFF. Based on the CDR3 plus reference TRBV5-1 and TRBJ2-1, the full variable domain is KAGVTQTPRYLIKTRGQQVTLSCSPISGHRSVSWYQQTPGQGLQFLFEYFSETQRNKGNFPGRFSGRQFSNSRSEMNVSTLELGDSALYLCASSLAGGNNEQFFGPGTRLTVL.